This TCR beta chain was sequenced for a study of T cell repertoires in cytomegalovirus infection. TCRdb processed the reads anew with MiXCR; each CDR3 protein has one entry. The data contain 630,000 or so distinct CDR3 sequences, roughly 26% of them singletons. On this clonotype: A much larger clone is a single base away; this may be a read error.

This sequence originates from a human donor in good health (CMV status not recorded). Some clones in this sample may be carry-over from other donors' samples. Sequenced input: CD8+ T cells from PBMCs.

CDR3 loop: CASSLGTGTPSSGTRELFF. The CDR3 DNA reads TGTGCCAGCAGTTTAGGGACCGGGACACCGTCCTCGGGCACCAGGGAGCTGTTTTTT. The chain has TRBV12-3 or TRBV12-4 and TRBJ2-2, with D possibly being TRBD1 (6 bases). The length of the CDR3 is 19 residues.